This TCR beta chain was sequenced during a study of PD-1 blockade in classical Hodgkin lymphoma. Study-level results: Baseline diversity resembling that of newly diagnosed patients was seen in complete responders. While CD8+ TCR diversity did not rise significantly by C4D1, CD4+ TCR diversity did.

CDR3 length: 11 residues. Trimming cost V 5 bases and J 0 bases, with 2 bases left between them. Germline V CDR1 and CDR2: SNHLY, FYNNEI. Each patient relapsed following autologous stem cell transplantation, and prior brentuximab vedotin exposure differed. Remarks on this clone: Its antigen is as yet unknown.

Assay: immunoSEQ multiplex PCR; the TCRdb copy retains only in-frame clones and omits some. In the table there are about 11,000 clones, approximately 80% of which are singletons. V usage is TRBV2 and J usage is TRBJ2-7; no definite D call. This clonotype originated in a human donor with classical Hodgkin lymphoma. Here the sequenced sample was peripheral blood mononuclear cells (PBMCs), taken at baseline. In DNA form, the CDR3 reads TGTGCCAGCAGTATCTCCTACGAGCAGTACTTC. The encoded protein is CASSISYEQYF.